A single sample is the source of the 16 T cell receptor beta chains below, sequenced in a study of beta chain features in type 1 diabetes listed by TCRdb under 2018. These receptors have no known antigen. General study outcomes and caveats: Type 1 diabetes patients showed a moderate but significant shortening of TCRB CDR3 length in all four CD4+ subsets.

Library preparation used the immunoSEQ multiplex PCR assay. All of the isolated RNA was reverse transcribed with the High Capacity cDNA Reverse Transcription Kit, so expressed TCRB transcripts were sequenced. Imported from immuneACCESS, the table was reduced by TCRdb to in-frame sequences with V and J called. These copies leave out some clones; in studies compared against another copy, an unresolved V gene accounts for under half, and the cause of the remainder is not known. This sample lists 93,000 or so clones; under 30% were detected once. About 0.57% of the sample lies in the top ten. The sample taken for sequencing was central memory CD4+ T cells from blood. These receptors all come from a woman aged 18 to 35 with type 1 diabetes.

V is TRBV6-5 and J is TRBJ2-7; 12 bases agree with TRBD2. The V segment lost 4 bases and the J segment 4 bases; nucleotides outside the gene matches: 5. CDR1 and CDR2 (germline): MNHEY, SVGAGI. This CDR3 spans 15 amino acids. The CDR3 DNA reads TGTGCCAGCAGTTGGAGTCTAGCGGGAGGGTACGAGCAGTACTTC. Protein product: CASSWSLAGGYEQYF.

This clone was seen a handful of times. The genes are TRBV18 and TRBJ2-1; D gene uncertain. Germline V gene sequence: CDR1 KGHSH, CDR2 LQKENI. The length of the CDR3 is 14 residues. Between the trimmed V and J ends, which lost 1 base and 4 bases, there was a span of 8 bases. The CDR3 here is CASSPQLAYNEQFF. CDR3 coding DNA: TGTGCCAGCTCACCACAGTTAGCATACAATGAGCAGTTCTTC. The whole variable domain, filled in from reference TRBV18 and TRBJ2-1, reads NAGVMQNPRHLVRRRGQEARLRCSPMKGHSHVYWYRQLPEEGLKFMVYLQKENIIDESGMPKERFSAEFPKEGPSILRIQQVVRGDSAAYFCASSPQLAYNEQFFGPGTRLTVL.

The CDR3 is CASSLTENTEAFF. CDR3 in DNA: TGTGCCAGCAGCTTGACAGAGAACACTGAAGCTTTCTTT. This chain links TRBV5-6 with TRBJ1-1; D remains unclear. Deletions cut 1 base from V and 1 base from J, with 5 bases between. Looked up from germline, CDR1 is SGHDT and CDR2 is YYEEEE. This CDR3 is built from 13 residues.

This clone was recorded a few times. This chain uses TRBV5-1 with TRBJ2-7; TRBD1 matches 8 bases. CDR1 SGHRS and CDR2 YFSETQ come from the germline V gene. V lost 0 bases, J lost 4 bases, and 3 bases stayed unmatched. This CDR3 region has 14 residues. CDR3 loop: CASSLETGGYEQYF. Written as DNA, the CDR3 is TGCGCCAGCAGCTTGGAAACAGGGGGGTACGAGCAGTACTTC.

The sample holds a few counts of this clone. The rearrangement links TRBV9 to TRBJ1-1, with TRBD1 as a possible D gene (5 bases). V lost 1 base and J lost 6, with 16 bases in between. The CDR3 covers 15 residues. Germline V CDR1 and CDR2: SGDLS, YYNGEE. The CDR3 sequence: CASSVRSVPGAEAFF. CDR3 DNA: TGTGCCAGCAGCGTAAGGTCAGTCCCGGGGGCTGAAGCTTTCTTT.

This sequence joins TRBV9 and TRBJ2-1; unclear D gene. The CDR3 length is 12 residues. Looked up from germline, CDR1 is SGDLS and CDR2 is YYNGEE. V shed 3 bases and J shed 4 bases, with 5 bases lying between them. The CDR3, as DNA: TGTGCCAGCAGCGCCCTATACAATGAGCAGTTCTTC. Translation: CASSALYNEQFF.

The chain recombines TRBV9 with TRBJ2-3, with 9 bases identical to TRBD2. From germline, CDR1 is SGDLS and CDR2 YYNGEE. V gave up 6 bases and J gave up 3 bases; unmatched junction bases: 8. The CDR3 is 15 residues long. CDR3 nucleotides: TGTGCCAGCACCCGTAGCGGGAGAGGGACAGATACGCAGTATTTT. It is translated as CASTRSGRGTDTQYF.

The CDR3 coding sequence is TGCGCCAGCAGCCCTCCCCTAGCGGGAGGCCCGAGAGATACGCAGTATTTT. Protein sequence: CASSPPLAGGPRDTQYF. This chain links TRBV5-1 with TRBJ2-3, with 11 bases lining up with TRBD2. In germline, CDR1 is SGHRS, CDR2 YFSETQ. The junction had 12 bases not matched to a gene; V was cut back by 4 bases and J by 5 bases. The CDR3 contains 17 residues.

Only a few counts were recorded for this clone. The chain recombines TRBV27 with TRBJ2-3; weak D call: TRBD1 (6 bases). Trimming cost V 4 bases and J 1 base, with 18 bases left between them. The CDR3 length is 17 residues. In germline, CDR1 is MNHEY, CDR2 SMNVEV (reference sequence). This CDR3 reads CASSSIQGRVGTDTQYF. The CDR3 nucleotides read TGTGCCAGCAGTTCGATACAGGGTCGGGTTGGCACAGATACGCAGTATTTT.

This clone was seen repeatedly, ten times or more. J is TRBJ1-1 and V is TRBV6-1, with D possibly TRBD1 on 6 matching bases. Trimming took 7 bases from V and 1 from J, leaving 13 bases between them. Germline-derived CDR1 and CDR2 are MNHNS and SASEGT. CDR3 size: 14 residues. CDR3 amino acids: CASNYRAENTEAFF. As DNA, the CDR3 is TGTGCCAGCAACTACAGGGCAGAGAACACTGAAGCTTTCTTT.

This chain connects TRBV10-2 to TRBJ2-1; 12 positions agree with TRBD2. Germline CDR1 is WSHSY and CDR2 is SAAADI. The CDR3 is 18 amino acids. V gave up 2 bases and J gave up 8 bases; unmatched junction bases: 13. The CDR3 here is CASSEALTSGRTEDEQFF. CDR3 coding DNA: TGCGCCAGCAGTGAGGCCCTGACTAGCGGGAGAACAGAGGATGAGCAGTTCTTC.

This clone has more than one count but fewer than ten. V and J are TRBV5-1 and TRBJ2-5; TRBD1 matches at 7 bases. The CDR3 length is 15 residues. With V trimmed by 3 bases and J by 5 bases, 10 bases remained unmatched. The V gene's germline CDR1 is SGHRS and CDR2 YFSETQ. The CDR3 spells CASSSVPGQMETQYF. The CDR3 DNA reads TGCGCCAGCAGCTCCGTCCCGGGACAGATGGAGACCCAGTACTTC.

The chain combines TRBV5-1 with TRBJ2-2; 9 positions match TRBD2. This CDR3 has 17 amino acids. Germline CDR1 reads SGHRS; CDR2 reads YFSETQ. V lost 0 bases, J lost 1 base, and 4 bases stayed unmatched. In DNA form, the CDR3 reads TGCGCCAGCAGCTTGGCTTTAGCGGGAGAGAACACCGGGGAGCTGTTTTTT. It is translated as CASSLALAGENTGELFF. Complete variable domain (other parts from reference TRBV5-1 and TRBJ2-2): KAGVTQTPRYLIKTRGQQVTLSCSPISGHRSVSWYQQTPGQGLQFLFEYFSETQRNKGNFPGRFSGRQFSNSRSEMNVSTLELGDSALYLCASSLALAGENTGELFFGEGSRLTVL.

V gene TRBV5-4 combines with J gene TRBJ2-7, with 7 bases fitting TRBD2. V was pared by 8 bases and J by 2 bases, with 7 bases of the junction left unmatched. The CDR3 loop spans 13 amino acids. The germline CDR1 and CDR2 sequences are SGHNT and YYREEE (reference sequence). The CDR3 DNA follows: TGTGCCAGACCTACGGGGGGTCCCTACGAGCAGTACGTC. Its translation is CARPTGGPYEQYV.

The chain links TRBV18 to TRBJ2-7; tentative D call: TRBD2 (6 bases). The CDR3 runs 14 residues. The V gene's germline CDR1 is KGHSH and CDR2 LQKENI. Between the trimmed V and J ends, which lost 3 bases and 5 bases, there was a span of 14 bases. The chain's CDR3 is CASSPPGGPDEQYF. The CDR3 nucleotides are TGTGCCAGCTCACCCCCCGGGGGTCCAGACGAGCAGTACTTC.

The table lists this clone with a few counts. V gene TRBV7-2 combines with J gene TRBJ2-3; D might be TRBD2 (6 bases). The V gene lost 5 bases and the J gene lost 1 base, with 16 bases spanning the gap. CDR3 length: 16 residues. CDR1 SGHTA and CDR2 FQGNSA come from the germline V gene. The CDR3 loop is CASSRGVSQRTDTQYF. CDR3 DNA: TGTGCCAGCAGCCGCGGGGTGTCCCAGCGCACAGATACGCAGTATTTT.